This TCR beta chain was recorded in a study of HIV-infected patients and healthy controls. This clonotype has a handful of counts. One end of the junction does not line up with germline, which may come from a read error. This CDR3 region has 14 residues. The germline V gene encodes CDR1 MDHEN and CDR2 SYDVKM. TCRdb fed the 5' RACE reads into MiXCR, producing one record per CDR3 protein. The table shows about 67,000 distinct CDR3 sequences, with around 16% occurring only once. The origin of this receptor is a human donor in good health. Sequencing was done on a sample of CD4+ T cells from blood. The chain carries TRBV28 and TRBJ2-1, with no clear D. The CDR3 coding sequence is TGTGCCAGCAGTTCTACTGGGAATAGCCCCATTCCCCTCTTC. Encoded protein: CASSSTGNSPIPLF.